The source of this T cell receptor beta chain is a study of blood T cell repertoires in COVID-19. The assay was immunoSEQ multiplex PCR, and TCRdb's table has in-frame clones only and misses some. The table has around 230,000 clones, roughly 77% seen once. Germline V CDR1 and CDR2: SGHRS, YFSETQ. The length of the CDR3 is 14 residues. The junction had 7 bases not matched to a gene; V was cut back by 4 bases and J by 4 bases. This clone appeared a single time. The J gene is TRBJ1-1, the V gene TRBV5-1; 7 bases agree with TRBD1. Material: PBMCs or T cells enriched from blood (not recorded which). This receptor was taken from a man between 35 and 55 years old who had recovered from COVID-19. The CDR3: CASSQGGESTEAFF. The CDR3 DNA is TGCGCCAGCAGCCAGGGGGGCGAGAGCACTGAAGCTTTCTTT.